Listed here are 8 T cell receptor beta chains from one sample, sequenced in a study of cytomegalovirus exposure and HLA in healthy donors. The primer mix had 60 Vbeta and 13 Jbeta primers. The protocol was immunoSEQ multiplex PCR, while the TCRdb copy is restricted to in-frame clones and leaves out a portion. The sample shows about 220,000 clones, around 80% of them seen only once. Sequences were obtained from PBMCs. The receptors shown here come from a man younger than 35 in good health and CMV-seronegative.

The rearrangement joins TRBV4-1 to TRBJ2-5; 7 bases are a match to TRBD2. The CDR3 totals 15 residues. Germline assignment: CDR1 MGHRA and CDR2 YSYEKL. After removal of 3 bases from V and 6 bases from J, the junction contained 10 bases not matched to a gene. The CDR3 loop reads CASSHPITSEKTQYF. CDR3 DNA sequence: TGCGCCAGCAGCCACCCCATTACTAGCGAAAAGACCCAGTACTTC.

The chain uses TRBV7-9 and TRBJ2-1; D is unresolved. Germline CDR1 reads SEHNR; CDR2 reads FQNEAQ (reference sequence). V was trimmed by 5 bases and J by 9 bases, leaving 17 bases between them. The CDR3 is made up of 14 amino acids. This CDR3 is CASSHFLRKSEQFF. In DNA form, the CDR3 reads TGTGCCAGCAGCCATTTTCTGAGGAAAAGTGAGCAGTTCTTC.

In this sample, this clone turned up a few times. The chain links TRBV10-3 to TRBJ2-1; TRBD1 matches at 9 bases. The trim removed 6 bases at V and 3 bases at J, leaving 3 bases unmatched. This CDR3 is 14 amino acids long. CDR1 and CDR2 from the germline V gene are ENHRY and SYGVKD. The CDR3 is CAISRDRDYNEQFF. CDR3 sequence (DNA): TGTGCCATCAGCCGGGACAGGGACTACAATGAGCAGTTCTTC.

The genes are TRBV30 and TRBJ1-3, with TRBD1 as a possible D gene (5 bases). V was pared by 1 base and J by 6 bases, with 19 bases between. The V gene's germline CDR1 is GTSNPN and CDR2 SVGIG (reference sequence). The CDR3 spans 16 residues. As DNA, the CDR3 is TGTGCCTGGAGTGGGCCAGGGCTCTTCCAAGAAAACACCATATATTTT. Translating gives CAWSGPGLFQENTIYF.

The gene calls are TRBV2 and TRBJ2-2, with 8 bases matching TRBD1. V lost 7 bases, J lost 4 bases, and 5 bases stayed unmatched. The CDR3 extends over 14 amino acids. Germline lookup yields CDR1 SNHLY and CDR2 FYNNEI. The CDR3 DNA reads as TGTGCCAGCAAGGACAGGGTAATCACCGGGGAGCTGTTTTTT. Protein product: CASKDRVITGELFF.

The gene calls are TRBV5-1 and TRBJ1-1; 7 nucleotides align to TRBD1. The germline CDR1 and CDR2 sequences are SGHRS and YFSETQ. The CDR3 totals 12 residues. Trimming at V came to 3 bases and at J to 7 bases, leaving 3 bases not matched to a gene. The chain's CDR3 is CASSWGQHEAFF. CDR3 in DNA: TGCGCCAGCAGCTGGGGACAGCATGAAGCTTTCTTT.

The CDR3 loop is CASSLDRSYEQYF. The CDR3 bases are TGTGCCAGCAGCTTAGACAGATCCTACGAGCAGTACTTC. This chain links TRBV7-3 with TRBJ2-7; a weak D match, TRBD1 (5 bases). With 2 bases removed from V and 1 base from J, the gap between germline ends came to 6 bases. The CDR3 spans 13 residues. Germline V gene lookup returns CDR1 SGHTA and CDR2 FQGTGA.

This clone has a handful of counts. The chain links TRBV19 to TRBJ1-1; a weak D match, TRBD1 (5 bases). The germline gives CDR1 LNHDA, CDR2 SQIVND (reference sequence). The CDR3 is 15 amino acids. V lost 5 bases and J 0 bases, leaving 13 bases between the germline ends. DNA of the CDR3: TGTGCCAGTAGTCCCCTGACAGCCATGAACACTGAAGCTTTCTTT. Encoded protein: CASSPLTAMNTEAFF.